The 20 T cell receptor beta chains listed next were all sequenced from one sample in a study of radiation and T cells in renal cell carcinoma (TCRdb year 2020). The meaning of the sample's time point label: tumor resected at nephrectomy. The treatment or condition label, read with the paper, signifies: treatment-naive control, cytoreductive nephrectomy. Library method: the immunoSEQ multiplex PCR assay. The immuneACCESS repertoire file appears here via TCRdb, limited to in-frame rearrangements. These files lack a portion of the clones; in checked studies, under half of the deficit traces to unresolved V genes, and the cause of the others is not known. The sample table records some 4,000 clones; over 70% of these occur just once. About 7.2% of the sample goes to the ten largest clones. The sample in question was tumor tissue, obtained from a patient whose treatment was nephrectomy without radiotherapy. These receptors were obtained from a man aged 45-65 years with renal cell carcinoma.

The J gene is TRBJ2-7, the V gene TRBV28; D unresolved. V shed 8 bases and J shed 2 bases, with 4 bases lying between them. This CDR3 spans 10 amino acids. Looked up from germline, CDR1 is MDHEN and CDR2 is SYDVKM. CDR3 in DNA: TGTGCCAGCGGAGCCTACGAGCAGTACTTC. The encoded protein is CASGAYEQYF.

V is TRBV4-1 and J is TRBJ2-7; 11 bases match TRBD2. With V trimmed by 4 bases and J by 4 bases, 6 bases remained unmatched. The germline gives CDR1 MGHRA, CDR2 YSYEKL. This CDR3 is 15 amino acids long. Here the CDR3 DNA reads TGCGCCAGCAGCCTCCGACTAGCGGGAATATACGAGCAGTACTTC. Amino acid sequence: CASSLRLAGIYEQYF.

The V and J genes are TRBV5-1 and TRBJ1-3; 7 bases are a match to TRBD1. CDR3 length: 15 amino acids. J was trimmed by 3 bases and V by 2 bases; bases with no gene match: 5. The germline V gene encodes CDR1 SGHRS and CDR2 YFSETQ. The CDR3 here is CASSFDGTDGNTIYF. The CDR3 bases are TGCGCCAGCAGCTTCGACGGGACAGATGGAAACACCATATATTTT.

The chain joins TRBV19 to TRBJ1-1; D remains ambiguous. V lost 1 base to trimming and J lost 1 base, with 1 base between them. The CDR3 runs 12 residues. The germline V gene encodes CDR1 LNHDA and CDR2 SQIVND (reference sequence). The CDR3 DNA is TGTGCCAGTAGTATAGGGAACACTGAAGCTTTCTTT. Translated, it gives CASSIGNTEAFF.

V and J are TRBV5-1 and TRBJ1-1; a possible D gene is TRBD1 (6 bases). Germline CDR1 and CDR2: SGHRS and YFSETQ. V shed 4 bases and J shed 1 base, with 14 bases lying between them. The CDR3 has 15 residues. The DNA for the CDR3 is TGCGCCAGCAGCCCCCGCGAAGGGGGGAACACTGAAGCTTTCTTT. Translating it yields CASSPREGGNTEAFF.

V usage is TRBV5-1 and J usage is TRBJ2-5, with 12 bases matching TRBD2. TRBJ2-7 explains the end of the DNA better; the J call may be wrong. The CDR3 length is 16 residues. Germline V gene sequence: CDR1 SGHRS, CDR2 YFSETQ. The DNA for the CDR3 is TGCGCCAGCAGCTCCCGACAACTAGCGGGAGGCCACGAGCAGTACTTC. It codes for CASSSRQLAGGHEQYF.

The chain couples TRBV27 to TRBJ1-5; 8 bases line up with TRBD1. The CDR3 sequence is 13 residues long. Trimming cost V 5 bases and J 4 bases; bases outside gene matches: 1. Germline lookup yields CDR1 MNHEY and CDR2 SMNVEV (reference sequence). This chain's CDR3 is CASSRDRNQPQHF. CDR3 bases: TGTGCCAGCAGTAGGGACAGGAATCAGCCCCAGCATTTT.

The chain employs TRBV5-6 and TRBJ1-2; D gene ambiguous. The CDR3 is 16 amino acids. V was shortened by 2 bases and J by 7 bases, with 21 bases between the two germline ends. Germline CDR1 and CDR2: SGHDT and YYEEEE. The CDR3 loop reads CASSFGEGVMLAGYTF. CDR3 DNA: TGTGCCAGCAGCTTTGGCGAGGGAGTTATGCTGGCTGGCTACACCTTC.

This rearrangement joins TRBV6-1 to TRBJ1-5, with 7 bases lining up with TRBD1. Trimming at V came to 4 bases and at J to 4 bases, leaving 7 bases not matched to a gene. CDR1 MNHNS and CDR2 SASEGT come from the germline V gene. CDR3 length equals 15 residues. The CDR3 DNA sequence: TGTGCCAGCAGTGCACAGGGGACGACAAATCAGCCCCAGCATTTT. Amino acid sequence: CASSAQGTTNQPQHF.

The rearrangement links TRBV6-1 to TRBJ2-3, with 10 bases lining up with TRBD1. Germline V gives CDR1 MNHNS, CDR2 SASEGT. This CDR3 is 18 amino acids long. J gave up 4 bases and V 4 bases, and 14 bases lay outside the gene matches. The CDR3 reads CASSANPGTGAGADTQYF. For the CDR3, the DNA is TGTGCCAGCAGTGCGAATCCCGGGACAGGGGCCGGCGCAGATACGCAGTATTTT.

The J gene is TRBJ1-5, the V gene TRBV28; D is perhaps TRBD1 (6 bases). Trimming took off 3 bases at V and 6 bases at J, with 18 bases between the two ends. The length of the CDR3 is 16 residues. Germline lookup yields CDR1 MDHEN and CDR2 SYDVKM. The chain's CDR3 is CASSFMRGAPGQPQHF. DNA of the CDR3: TGTGCCAGCAGTTTCATGAGGGGGGCTCCGGGTCAGCCCCAGCATTTT.

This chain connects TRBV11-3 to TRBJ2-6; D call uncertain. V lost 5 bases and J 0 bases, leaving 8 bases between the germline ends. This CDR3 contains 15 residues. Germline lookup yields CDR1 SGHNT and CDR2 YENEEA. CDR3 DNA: TGTGCCAGCAGCCACGGATACTCTGGGGCCAACGTCCTGACTTTC. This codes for CASSHGYSGANVLTF. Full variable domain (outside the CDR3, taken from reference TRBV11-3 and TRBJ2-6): EAGVVQSPRYKIIEKKQPVAFWCNPISGHNTLYWYLQNLGQGPELLIRYENEEAVDDSQLPKDRFSAERLKGVDSTLKIQPAELGDSAVYLCASSHGYSGANVLTFGAGSRLTVL.

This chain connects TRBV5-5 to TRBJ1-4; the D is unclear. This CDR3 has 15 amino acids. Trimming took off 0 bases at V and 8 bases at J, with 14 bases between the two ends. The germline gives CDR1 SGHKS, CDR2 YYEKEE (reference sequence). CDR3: CASSLAGGGGEKLFF. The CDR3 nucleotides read TGTGCCAGCAGCTTGGCCGGAGGCGGAGGAGAAAAACTGTTTTTT. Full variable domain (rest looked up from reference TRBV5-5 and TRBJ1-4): DAGVTQSPTHLIKTRGQQVTLRCSPISGHKSVSWYQQVLGQGPQFIFQYYEKEERGRGNFPDRFSARQFPNYSSELNVNALLLGDSALYLCASSLAGGGGEKLFFGSGTQLSVL.

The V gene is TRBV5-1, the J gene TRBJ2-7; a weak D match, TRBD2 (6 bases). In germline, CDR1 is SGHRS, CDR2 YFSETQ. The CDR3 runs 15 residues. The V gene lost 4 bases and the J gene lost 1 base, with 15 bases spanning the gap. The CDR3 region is CASSVRSGGSYEQYF. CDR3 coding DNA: TGCGCCAGCAGCGTCCGTAGCGGTGGTTCCTACGAGCAGTACTTC.

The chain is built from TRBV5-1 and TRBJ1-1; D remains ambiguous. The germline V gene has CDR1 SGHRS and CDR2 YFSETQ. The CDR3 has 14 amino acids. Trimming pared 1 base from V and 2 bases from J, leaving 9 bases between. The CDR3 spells CASSLMQENTEAFF. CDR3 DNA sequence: TGCGCCAGCAGCTTGATGCAGGAAAACACTGAAGCTTTCTTT.

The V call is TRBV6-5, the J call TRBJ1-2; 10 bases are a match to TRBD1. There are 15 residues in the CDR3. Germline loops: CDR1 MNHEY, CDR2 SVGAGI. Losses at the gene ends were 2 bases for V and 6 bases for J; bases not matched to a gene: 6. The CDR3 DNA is TGTGCCAGCAGTTACCGGACAGGGGGAGGCGATGGCTACACCTTC. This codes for CASSYRTGGGDGYTF.

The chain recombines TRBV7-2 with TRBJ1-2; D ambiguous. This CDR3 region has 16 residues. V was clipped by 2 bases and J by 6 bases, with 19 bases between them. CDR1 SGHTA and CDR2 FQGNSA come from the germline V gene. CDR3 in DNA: TGTGCCAGCAGCTTACGAGCCACTGAGTCGGGAGATGGCTACACCTTC. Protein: CASSLRATESGDGYTF.

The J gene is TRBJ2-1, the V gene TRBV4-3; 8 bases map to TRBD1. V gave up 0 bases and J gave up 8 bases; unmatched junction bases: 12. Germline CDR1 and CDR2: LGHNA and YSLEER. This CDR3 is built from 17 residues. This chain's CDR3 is CASSQEPRGPQGDEQFF. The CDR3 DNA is TGCGCCAGCAGCCAAGAACCAAGGGGCCCACAGGGGGATGAGCAGTTCTTC.

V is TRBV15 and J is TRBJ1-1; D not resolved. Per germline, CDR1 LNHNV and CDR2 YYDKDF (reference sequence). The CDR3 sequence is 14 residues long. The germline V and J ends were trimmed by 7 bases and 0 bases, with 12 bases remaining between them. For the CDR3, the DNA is TGTGCCACCACCCGAGACTCGGTGAACACTGAAGCTTTCTTT. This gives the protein CATTRDSVNTEAFF. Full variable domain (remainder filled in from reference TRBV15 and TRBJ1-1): DAMVIQNPRYQVTQFGKPVTLSCSQTLNHNVMYWYQQKSSQAPKLLFHYYDKDFNNEADTPDNFQSRRPNTSFCFLDIRSPGLGDTAMYLCATTRDSVNTEAFFGQGTRLTVV.

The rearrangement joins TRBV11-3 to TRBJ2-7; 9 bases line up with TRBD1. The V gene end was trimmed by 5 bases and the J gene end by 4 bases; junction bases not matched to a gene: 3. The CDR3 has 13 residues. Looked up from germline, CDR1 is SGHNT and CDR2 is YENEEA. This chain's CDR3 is CASSLGTGYEQYF. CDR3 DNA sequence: TGTGCCAGCAGCCTGGGGACAGGGTACGAGCAGTACTTC.